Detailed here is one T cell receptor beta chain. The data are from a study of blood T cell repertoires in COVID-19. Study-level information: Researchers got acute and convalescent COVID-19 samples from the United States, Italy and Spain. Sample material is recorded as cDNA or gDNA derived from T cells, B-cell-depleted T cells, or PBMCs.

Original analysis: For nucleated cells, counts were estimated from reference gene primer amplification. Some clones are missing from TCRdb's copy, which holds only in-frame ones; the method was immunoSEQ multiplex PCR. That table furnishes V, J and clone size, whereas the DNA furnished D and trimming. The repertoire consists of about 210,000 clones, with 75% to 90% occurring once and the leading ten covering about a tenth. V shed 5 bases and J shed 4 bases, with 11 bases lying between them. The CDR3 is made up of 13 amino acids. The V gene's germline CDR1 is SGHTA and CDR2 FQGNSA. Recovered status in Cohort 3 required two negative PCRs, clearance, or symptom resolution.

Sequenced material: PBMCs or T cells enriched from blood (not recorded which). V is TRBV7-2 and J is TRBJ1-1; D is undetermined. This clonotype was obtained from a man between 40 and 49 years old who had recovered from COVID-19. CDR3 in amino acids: CASSPERSTEAFF. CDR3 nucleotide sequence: TGTGCCAGCAGCCCGGAGCGGAGCACTGAAGCTTTCTTT.